This T cell receptor (beta chain) was found in a study of cytomegalovirus exposure and HLA in healthy donors. Germline values: CDR1 LNHDA, CDR2 SQIVND (reference sequence). CDR3 length equals 15 residues. The J segment lost 8 bases and the V segment lost 9 bases, leaving 16 bases of the junction unmatched. Use of 60 Vbeta and 13 Jbeta primers characterized the PCR. The protocol was immunoSEQ multiplex PCR, while the TCRdb copy is restricted to in-frame clones and leaves out a portion. The data contain roughly 55,000 clones, 60% to 80% of them singletons. Source material: PBMCs. The V gene is TRBV19, the J gene TRBJ1-2; 9 bases are shared with TRBD1. The sequence derives from a female donor in good health and CMV-seronegative. CDR3 region: CASQPDRGVRMGYTF. The CDR3 DNA is TGTGCCAGCCAACCCGACAGGGGGGTGCGGATGGGCTACACCTTC.